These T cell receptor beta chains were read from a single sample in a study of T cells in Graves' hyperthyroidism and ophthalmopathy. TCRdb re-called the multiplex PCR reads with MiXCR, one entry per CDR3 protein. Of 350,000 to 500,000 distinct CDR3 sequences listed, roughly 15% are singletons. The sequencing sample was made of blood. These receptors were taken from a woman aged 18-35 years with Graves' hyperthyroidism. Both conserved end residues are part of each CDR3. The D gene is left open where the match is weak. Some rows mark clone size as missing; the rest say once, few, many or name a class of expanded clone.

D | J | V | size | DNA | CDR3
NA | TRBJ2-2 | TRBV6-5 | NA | TGTGCCAGCATTTATTACGGGAACACCGGGGAGCTGTTTTTT | CASIYYGNTGELFF
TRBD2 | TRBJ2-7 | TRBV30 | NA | TGTGCCTGGACCCCAGAGACTAGCTCCTCCTACGAGCAGTACTTC | CAWTPETSSSYEQYF
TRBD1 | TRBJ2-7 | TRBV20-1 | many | TGCAGTGCTCCCGGGACAGGGTGGGAGCAGTACTTC | CSAPGTGWEQYF
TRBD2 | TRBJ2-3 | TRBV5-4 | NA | TGTGCCGGACGGTTAGCGGGAGGAGCCACAGATACGCAGTATTTT | CAGRLAGGATDTQYF
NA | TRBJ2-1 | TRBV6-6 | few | TGTGCCAGCAGTTACTCATACAGGATAGTTAGTTGGAATGAGCAGTTCTTC | CASSYSYRIVSWNEQFF
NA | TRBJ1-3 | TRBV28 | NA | TGTGCCAGCAGTCGCCCGCCCGGGGGGTCTGGAAACACCATATATTTT | CASSRPPGGSGNTIYF
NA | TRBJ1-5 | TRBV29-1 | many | TGCAGCGTTGGTAGAGGGACAAATCAGCCCCAGCATTTT | CSVGRGTNQPQHF
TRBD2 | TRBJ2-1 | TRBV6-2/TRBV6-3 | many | TGTGCCAGCAGTATTGCCGGGGGGAGAGAGCAGTTCTTC | CASSIAGGREQFF
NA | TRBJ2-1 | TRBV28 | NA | TGTGCCAGCAGCAAGAATGAGCAGTTCTTC | CASSKNEQFF
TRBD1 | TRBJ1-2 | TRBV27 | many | TGTGCCAGCAGTTTGGGACAGGGCTATGGCTACACCTTC | CASSLGQGYGYTF
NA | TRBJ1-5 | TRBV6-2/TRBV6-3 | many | TGTGCCAGCAGCTTATGGGAACCCCGGGGTCAGCCCCAGCATTTT | CASSLWEPRGQPQHF
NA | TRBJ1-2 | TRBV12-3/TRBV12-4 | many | TGTGCCAGCAGTAGGTACTATGGCTACACCTTC | CASSRYYGYTF
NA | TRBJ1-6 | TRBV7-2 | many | TGTGCCAGCAGCCCGAAAACAGGGAGCTCCTATAATTCACCCCTCCACTTT | CASSPKTGSSYNSPLHF
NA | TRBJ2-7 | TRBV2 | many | TGTGCCAGCAGTGATGTTGGGGACTACGAGCAGTACTTC | CASSDVGDYEQYF
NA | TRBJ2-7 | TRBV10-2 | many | TGCGCCAGCAGTGATATGACCGAGCAGTACTTC | CASSDMTEQYF
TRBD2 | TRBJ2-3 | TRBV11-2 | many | TGTGCCAGCAGCCGACGACTAGCGGGAGTGTCAAGCACAGATACGCAGTATTTT | CASSRRLAGVSSTDTQYF
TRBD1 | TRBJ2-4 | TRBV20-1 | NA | TGCAGTGCTAGAGATCGGCGGGACAGGGGATGGGTCAAAAACATTCAGTACTTC | CSARDRRDRGWVKNIQYF
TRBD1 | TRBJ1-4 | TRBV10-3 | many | TGTGCCATCAGTGGACACAGGGGAACTAATGAAAAACTGTTTTTT | CAISGHRGTNEKLFF
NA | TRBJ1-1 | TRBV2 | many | TGTGCCAGCAGTGACAGGGAAGACACTGAAGCTTTCTTT | CASSDREDTEAFF
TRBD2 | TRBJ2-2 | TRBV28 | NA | TGTGCCAGCAGTTTTACTAGCGGGGGGAACACCGGGGAGCTGTTTTTT | CASSFTSGGNTGELFF
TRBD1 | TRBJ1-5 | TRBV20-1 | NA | TGCAGTGCTAGAGAACCCCAGGGGGCACGGCAGCCCCAGCATTTT | CSAREPQGARQPQHF
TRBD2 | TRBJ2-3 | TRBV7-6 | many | TGTGCCAGCAGCGTACTAGCGGGAGGTCAGTTAGGCACAGATACGCAGTATTTT | CASSVLAGGQLGTDTQYF
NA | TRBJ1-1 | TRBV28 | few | TGTGCCAGCAGTTTACCCTACCGGGCCCTGGAGGCTTTCTTT | CASSLPYRALEAFF
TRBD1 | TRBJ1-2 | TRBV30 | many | TGTGCCTGGAAGAACACAGGGGGCAATGGCTACACCTTC | CAWKNTGGNGYTF
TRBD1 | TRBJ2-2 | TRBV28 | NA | TGTGCCAGCAGTTTGCCCGGGGCAGGGGGAACCGGGGAGCTGTTTTTT | CASSLPGAGGTGELFF
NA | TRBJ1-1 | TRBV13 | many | TGTGCCAGCAGCCGCCTCACGGGAATGAACACTGAAGCTTTCTTT | CASSRLTGMNTEAFF